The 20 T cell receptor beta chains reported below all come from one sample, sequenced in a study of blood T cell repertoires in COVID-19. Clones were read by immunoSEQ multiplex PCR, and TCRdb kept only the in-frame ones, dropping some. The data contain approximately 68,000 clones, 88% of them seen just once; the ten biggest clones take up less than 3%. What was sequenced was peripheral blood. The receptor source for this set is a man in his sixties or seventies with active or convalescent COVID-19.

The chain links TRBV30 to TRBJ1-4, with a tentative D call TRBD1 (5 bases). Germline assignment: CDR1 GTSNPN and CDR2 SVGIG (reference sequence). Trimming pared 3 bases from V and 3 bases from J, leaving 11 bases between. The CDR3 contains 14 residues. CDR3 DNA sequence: TGTGCCTGGAGCGCAAAGGGGTCTAATGAAAAACTGTTTTTT. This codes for CAWSAKGSNEKLFF.

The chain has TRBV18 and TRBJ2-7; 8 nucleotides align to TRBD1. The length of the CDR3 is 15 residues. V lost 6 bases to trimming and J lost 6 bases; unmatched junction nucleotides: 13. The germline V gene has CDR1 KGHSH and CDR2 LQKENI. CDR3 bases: TGTGCCAGCTCCCTAGGACAGGGCCAAAGTGGCGAGCAGTACTTC. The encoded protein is CASSLGQGQSGEQYF.

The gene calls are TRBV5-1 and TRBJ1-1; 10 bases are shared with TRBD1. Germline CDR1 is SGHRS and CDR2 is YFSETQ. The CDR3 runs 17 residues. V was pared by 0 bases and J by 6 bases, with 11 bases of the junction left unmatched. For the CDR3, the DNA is TGCGCCAGCAGCTTGGCGTCGACAGGGGGCGCGTCAGCTGAAGCTTTCTTT. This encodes CASSLASTGGASAEAFF.

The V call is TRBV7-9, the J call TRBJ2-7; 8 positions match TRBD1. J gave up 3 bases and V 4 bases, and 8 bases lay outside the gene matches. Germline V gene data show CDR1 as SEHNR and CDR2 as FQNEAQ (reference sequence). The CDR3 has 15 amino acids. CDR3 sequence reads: CASSYKDRAYYEQYF. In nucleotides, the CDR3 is TGTGCCAGCAGCTACAAGGACAGGGCTTACTACGAGCAGTACTTC.

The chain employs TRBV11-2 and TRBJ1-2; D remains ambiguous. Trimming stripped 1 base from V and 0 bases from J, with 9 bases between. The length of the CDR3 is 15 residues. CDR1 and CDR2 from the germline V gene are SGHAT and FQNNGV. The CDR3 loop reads CASSLVRDPNYGYTF. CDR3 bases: TGTGCCAGCAGCTTAGTGAGGGATCCTAACTATGGCTACACCTTC.

CDR3: CASSPLLVGTGMNEQFF. The CDR3, as DNA: TGTGCCAGCAGCCCTCTATTAGTCGGGACAGGGATGAATGAGCAGTTCTTC. The chain couples TRBV28 to TRBJ2-1, with 9 nucleotides matching TRBD1. From germline, CDR1 is MDHEN and CDR2 SYDVKM. The length of the CDR3 is 17 residues. Trimming cost V 6 bases and J 7 bases; bases outside gene matches: 16. Based on the CDR3 plus reference TRBV28 and TRBJ2-1, the full variable domain is DVKVTQSSRYLVKRTGEKVFLECVQDMDHENMFWYRQDPGLGLRLIYFSYDVKMKEKGDIPEGYSVSREKKERFSLILESASTNQTSMYLCASSPLLVGTGMNEQFFGPGTRLTVL.

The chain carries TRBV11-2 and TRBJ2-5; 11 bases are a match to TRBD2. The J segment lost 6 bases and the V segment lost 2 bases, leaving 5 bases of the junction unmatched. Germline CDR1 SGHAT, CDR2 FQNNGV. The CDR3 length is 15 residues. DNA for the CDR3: TGTGCCAGCAGCTTAAGAACTAGCGGGGGAAAGACCCAGTACTTC. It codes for CASSLRTSGGKTQYF.

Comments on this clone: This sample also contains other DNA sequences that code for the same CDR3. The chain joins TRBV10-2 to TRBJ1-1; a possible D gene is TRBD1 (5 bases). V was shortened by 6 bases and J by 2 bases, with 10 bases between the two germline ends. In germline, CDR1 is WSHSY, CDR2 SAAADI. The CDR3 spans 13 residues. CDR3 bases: TGCGCCAGCAGCAGCACAGGCAACACTGAAGCTTTCTTT. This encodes CASSSTGNTEAFF.

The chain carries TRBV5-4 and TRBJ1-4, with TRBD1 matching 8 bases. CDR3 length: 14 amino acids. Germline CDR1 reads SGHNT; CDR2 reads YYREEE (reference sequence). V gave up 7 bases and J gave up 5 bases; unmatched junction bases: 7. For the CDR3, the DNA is TGTGCCAGCGGAGCCGGGACAGGCAATGAAAAACTGTTTTTT. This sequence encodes CASGAGTGNEKLFF.

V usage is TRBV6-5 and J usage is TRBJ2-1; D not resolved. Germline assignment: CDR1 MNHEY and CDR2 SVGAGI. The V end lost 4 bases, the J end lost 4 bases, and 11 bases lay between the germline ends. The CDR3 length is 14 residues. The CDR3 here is CASSSHSGYNEQFF. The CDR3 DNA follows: TGTGCCAGCAGTTCCCATTCAGGATACAATGAGCAGTTCTTC.

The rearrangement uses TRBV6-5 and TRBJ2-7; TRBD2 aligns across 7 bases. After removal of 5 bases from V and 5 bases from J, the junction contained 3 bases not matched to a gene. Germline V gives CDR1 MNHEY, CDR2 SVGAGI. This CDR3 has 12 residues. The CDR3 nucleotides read TGTGCCAGCAGTCGACGGGGGGACGAGCAGTACTTC. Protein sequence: CASSRRGDEQYF.

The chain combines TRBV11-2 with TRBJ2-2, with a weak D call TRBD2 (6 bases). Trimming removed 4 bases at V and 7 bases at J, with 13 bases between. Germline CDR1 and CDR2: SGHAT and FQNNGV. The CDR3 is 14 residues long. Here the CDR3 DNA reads TGTGCCAGCAGCTGGGGGGTTTCGGGCGGGGAGCTGTTTTTT. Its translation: CASSWGVSGGELFF.

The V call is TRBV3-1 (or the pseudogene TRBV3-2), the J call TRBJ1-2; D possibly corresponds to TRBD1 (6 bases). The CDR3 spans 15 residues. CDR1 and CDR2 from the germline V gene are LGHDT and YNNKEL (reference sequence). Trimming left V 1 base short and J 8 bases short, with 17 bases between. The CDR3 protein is CASSQAGARGIGYTF. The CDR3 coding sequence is TGTGCCAGCAGCCAAGCCGGTGCCAGGGGTATCGGCTACACCTTC.

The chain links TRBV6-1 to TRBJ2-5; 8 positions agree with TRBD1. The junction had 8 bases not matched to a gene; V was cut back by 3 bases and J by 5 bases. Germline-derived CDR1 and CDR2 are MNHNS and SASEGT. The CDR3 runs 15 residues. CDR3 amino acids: CASSEGQGAWETQYF. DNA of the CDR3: TGTGCCAGCAGTGAGGGGCAGGGGGCCTGGGAGACCCAGTACTTC.

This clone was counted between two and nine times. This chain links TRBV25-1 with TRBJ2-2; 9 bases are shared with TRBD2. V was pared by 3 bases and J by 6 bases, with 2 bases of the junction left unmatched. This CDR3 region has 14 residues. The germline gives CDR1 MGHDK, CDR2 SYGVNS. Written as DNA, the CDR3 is TGTGCCAGCAGTGATATAGCGGGGGCCGGGGAGCTGTTTTTT. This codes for CASSDIAGAGELFF. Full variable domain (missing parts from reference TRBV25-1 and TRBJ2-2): EADIYQTPRYLVIGTGKKITLECSQTMGHDKMYWYQQDPGMELHLIHYSYGVNSTEKGDLSSESTVSRIRTEHFPLTLESARPSHTSQYLCASSDIAGAGELFFGEGSRLTVL.

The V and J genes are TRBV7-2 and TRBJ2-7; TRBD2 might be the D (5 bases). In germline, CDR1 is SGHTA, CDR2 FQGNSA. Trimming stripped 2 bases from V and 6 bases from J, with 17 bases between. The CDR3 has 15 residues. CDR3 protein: CASSLRNPLRGEQYF. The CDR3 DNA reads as TGTGCCAGCAGCTTAAGGAATCCCCTACGGGGCGAGCAGTACTTC.

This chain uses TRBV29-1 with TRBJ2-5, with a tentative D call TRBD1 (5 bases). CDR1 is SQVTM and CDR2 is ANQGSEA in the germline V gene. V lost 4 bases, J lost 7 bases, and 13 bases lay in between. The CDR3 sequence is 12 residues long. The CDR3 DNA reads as TGCAGCGTTGGGGCCTATAGGGGGACCCAGTACTTC. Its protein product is CSVGAYRGTQYF.

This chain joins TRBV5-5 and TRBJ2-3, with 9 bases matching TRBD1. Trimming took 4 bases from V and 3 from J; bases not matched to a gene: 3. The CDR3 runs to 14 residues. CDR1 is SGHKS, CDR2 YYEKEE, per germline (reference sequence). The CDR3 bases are TGTGCCAGCAGCCTCGGGACAGGGACAGATACGCAGTATTTT. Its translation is CASSLGTGTDTQYF.

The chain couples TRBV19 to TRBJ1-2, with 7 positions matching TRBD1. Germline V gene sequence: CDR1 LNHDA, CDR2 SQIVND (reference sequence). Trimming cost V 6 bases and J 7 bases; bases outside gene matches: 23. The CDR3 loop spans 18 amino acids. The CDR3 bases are TGTGCCAGTAGCCTGACAGGGATGACGTACGCTGACGATAGTGGCTACACCTTC. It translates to CASSLTGMTYADDSGYTF. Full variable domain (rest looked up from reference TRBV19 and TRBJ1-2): DGGITQSPKYLFRKEGQNVTLSCEQNLNHDAMYWYRQDPGQGLRLIYYSQIVNDFQKGDIAEGYSVSREKKESFPLTVTSAQKNPTAFYLCASSLTGMTYADDSGYTFGSGTRLTVV.

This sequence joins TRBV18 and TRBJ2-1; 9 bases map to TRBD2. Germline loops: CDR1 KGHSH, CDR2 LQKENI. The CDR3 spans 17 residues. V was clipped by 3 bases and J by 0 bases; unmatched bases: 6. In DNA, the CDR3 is TGTGCCAGCTCACCCGGGACTAGCCGGAGCTCCTACAATGAGCAGTTCTTC. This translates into CASSPGTSRSSYNEQFF.